These 5 T cell receptor beta chains were all obtained from the same sample, sequenced in a study of blood T cell repertoires in COVID-19. Method: immunoSEQ multiplex PCR; TCRdb's copy keeps in-frame clones and lacks some. Of about 29,000 clones listed, 86% are singletons. Specimen: peripheral blood. These receptors came from a human donor with active COVID-19. The donor label of this sample is uncertain.

This chain connects TRBV15 to TRBJ1-2; TRBD1 matches at 7 bases. The CDR3 is 15 residues long. Germline trimming cut 3 bases from V and 5 bases from J; bases unmatched to any gene: 9. Germline loops: CDR1 LNHNV, CDR2 YYDKDF (reference sequence). The CDR3 is CATSSDRDSIYGYTF. In DNA form, the CDR3 reads TGTGCCACCAGCAGCGACCGGGACAGCATATATGGCTACACCTTC.

This clone showed up just a few times. The chain combines TRBV7-9 with TRBJ2-7; D ambiguous. The length of the CDR3 is 13 residues. CDR1 SEHNR and CDR2 FQNEAQ come from the germline V gene (reference sequence). V dropped 2 bases and J dropped 3 bases, with 8 bases sitting between them. In DNA, the CDR3 is TGTGCCAGCAGCTTAAAACAGTACTACGAGCAGTACTTC. Translating gives CASSLKQYYEQYF.

The chain combines TRBV19 with TRBJ2-7, with TRBD1 matching 9 bases. This CDR3 has 13 amino acids. Germline lookup yields CDR1 LNHDA and CDR2 SQIVND (reference sequence). With 11 bases clipped from V and 7 bases from J, the junction kept 12 bases outside the gene matches. CDR3 DNA sequence: TGTGCCTCGTCAGAGGACAGGGGCCGGGAGCAGTACTTC. Translating it yields CASSEDRGREQYF.

This clone was detected once. This sequence joins TRBV28 and TRBJ2-7; D possibly corresponds to TRBD1 (6 bases). This CDR3 has 14 amino acids. V was shortened by 5 bases and J by 3 bases, with 14 bases between the two germline ends. Germline V gene data show CDR1 as MDHEN and CDR2 as SYDVKM. The CDR3 DNA is TGTGCCAGCAGTCCCACGGGACACAACTACGAGCAGTACTTC. Translation gives CASSPTGHNYEQYF.

For this clone: One junction end does not reproduce the germline sequence, and a read error may be involved. The chain combines TRBV7-4 with TRBJ1-3; 8 bases are a match to TRBD1. Germline lookup yields CDR1 SGHVT and CDR2 SQSDAQ. The CDR3 is 17 amino acids. This CDR3 is CTSSPRQGAPPGNTIYF. The CDR3 DNA sequence: TGTACCAGCAGTCCTCGGCAGGGGGCGCCACCTGGAAACACCATATATTTT. Supplemented by reference TRBV7-4 and TRBJ1-3, the full variable domain reads GAGVSQSPRYKVAKRGRDVALRCDSISGHVTLYWYRQTLGQGSEVLTYSQSDAQRDKSGRPSGRFSAERPERSVSTLKIQRTEQGDSAVYLCTSSPRQGAPPGNTIYFGEGSWLTVV.